Listed here are 4 T cell receptor beta chains from one sample, sequenced in a study of hypomethylating agent response in myelodysplastic syndrome. Some clones are missing from TCRdb's copy, which holds only in-frame ones; the method was immunoSEQ multiplex PCR. The table shows around 5,700 clones, with roughly 90% occurring only once. Material: bone marrow, obtained before or after starting hypomethylating agent treatment for myelodysplastic syndrome (not recorded which). Every receptor here comes from a human donor with myelodysplastic syndrome.

The chain recombines TRBV21-1 with TRBJ2-1. TRBV21-1 is a known pseudogene. The CDR3 consists of 19 residues. CDR3 protein: CASSKYEIGRPGVHNEQFF. The CDR3 nucleotides are TGTGCCAGCAGCAAATATGAAATAGGCCGCCCTGGGGTACACAATGAGCAGTTCTTC.

V is TRBV4-3 and J is TRBJ2-1, with 7 positions matching TRBD2. This CDR3 is 18 amino acids long. V dropped 0 bases and J dropped 0; count of bases not matched to a gene: 8. CDR1 and CDR2 from the germline V gene are LGHNA and YSLEER. The CDR3 DNA sequence: TGCGCCAGCAGCCAAGATAGGGGAGGGCGTAGCTCCTACAATGAGCAGTTCTTC. Its protein product is CASSQDRGGRSSYNEQFF.

This chain connects TRBV21-1 to TRBJ2-7; the table's D call, TRBD2, was not checked against the DNA. TRBV21-1 represents a pseudogene. This CDR3 region has 16 residues. The CDR3: CASSKAKGLASYEQYF. The DNA of the CDR3 is TGTGCCAGCAGCAAGGCTAAGGGACTAGCCAGCTACGAGCAGTACTTC.

The V call is TRBV29-1, the J call TRBJ1-1; D is unresolved. CDR3 size: 14 residues. Germline V CDR1 and CDR2: SQVTM, ANQGSEA. The V end was cut by 6 bases, the J end by 11 bases, with 25 bases between. The CDR3 reads CSVGYGMKGSGAFF. The CDR3 DNA reads TGCAGCGTGGGATACGGGATGAAGGGATCCGGGGCTTTCTTT.